This entry concerns a single T cell receptor (beta chain). This table comes from immunoSEQ multiplex PCR, and its TCRdb copy is limited to in-frame clones, with some not included. Of tens of thousands of clones in the sample, around 75% were seen once. This specimen comes from a study of CD8 T cell repertoires and HIV-1 epitope variants. From germline, CDR1 is MDHEN and CDR2 SYDVKM. Between the trimmed V and J ends, which lost 8 bases and 5 bases, there was a span of 19 bases. This CDR3 contains 14 residues. Sequenced material: uncultured baseline CD8+ T cells from peripheral blood mononuclear cells (PBMCs). The clonotype originates from a male donor with HIV. The rearrangement joins TRBV28 to TRBJ2-7, with a possible D match to TRBD1 (7 bases). CDR3 in amino acids: CASGGGFIENEQYF. The CDR3 bases are TGTGCCAGCGGAGGGGGCTTCATTGAGAACGAGCAGTACTTC.